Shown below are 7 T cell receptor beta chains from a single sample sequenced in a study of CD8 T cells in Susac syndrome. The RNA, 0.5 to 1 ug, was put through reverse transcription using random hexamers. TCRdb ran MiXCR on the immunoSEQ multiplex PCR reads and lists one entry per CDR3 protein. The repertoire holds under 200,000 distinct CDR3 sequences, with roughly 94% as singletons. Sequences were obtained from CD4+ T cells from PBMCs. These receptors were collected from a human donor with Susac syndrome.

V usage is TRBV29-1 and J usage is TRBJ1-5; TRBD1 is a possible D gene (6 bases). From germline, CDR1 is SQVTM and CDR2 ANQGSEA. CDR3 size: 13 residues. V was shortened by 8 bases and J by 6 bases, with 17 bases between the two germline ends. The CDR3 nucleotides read TGCAGCATAAGAACAGGGTTTGGTCAGCCCCAGCATTTT. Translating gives CSIRTGFGQPQHF.

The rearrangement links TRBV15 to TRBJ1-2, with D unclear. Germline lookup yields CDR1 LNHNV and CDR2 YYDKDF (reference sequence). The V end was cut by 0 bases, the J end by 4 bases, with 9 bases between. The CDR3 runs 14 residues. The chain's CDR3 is CATSRDLRSYGYTF. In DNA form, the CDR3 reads TGTGCCACCAGCAGAGATTTGCGGAGCTATGGCTACACCTTC.

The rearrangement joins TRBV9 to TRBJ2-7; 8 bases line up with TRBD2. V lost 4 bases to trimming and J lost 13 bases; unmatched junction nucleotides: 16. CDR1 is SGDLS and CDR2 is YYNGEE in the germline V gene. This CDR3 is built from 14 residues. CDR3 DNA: TGTGCCAGCAGCCCCTCGGCCAGCGGGGGACCCTCTTACTTC. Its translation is CASSPSASGGPSYF.

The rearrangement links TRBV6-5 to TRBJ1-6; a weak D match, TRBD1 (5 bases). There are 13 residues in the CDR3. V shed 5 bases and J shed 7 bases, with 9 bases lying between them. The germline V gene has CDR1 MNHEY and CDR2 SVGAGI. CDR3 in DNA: TGTGCCAGCAGTGGACGGGGGAATTCACCCCTCCACTTT. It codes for CASSGRGNSPLHF.

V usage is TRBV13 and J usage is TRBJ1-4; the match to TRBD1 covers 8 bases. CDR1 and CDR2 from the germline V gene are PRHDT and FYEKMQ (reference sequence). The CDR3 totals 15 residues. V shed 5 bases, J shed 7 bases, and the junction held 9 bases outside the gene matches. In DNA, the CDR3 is TGTGCCAGCAGCCGTCGGACAGGGAGGGGTGAAAAACTGTTTTTT. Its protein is CASSRRTGRGEKLFF.

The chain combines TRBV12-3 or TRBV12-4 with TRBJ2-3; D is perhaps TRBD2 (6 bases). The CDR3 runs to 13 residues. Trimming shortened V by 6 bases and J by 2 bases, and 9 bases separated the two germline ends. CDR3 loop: CASRRDFTDTQYF. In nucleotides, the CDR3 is TGTGCCAGCAGGCGGGACTTCACAGATACGCAGTATTTT.

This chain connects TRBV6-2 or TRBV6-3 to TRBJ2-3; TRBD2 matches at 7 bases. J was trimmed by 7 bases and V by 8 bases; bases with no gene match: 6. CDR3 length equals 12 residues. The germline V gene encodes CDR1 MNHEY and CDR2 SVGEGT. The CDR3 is CASGGSGHTQYF. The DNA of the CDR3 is TGTGCCAGCGGCGGGAGCGGCCATACGCAGTATTTT.